This passage covers 3 T cell receptor beta chains from one sample sequenced in a study of OX40 agonist ivuxolimab in advanced cancers. Assay used: immunoSEQ multiplex PCR; TCRdb lists only in-frame clones, some missing. This table holds some 15,000 clones, roughly 78% found once. Sequencing was performed on CD4+ or CD8+ T cells sorted from blood, taken in a trial of the OX40 agonist ivuxolimab. These receptors all stem from an adult with an advanced solid tumor such as melanoma, head and neck, liver or kidney cancer.

The chain's CDR3 is CASSYPGQLTNEKLFF. The DNA of the CDR3 is TGTGCCAGCAGTTACCCTGGACAGCTAACTAATGAAAAACTGTTTTTT. This sequence joins TRBV6-6 and TRBJ1-4; a weak D match, TRBD1 (6 bases). CDR1 and CDR2 (germline): MNHNY, SVGAGI (reference sequence). The V end was cut by 2 bases, the J end by 1 base, with 11 bases between. The CDR3 consists of 16 residues.

The rearrangement joins TRBV7-3 to TRBJ2-5, with 10 bases that match TRBD1. With V trimmed by 5 bases and J by 3 bases, 6 bases remained unmatched. This CDR3 has 15 residues. Germline-derived CDR1 and CDR2 are SGHTA and FQGTGA. The CDR3 DNA reads as TGTGCCAGCAGCCCCCCCGGGACAGGGGAAGAGACCCAGTACTTC. As protein: CASSPPGTGEETQYF.

V is TRBV4-3 and J is TRBJ1-2, with TRBD1 as a possible D gene (6 bases). This CDR3 has 15 residues. In germline, CDR1 is LGHNA, CDR2 YSLEER. V was trimmed by 0 bases and J by 5 bases, leaving 13 bases between them. The CDR3 bases are TGCGCCAGCAGCCAAGAATTACAGGGAATTTATGGCTACACCTTC. It translates to CASSQELQGIYGYTF.